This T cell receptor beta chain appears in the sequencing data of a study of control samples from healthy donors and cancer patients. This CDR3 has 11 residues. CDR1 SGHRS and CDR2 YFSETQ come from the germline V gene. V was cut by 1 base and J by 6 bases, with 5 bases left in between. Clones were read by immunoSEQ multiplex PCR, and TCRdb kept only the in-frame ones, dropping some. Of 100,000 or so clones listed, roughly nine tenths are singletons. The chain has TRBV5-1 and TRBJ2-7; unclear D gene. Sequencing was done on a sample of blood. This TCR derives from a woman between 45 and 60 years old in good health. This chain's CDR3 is CASSLLGEQYF. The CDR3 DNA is TGCGCCAGCAGCTTGCTGGGCGAGCAGTACTTC.